The entry below gives a single T cell receptor beta chain sequence along with its context. Its antigen is unidentified. A much larger clone sits a single nucleotide away, making a read error possible. With 5 bases removed from V and 3 bases from J, the gap between germline ends came to 4 bases. Per germline, CDR1 SGHTA and CDR2 FQGNSA. This CDR3 is built from 11 residues. This entry comes from a study of beta chain features in type 1 diabetes. The overall study: When patients were set against healthy donors, age, gender and cell yields were similar.

Study observations and caveats: Whether TCRB rearrangement is influenced by HLA type was left unresolved in this analysis.

Of the isolated RNA, all was reverse transcribed, and so the sequenced material was expressed TCRB transcripts. Only in-frame clones appear in the TCRdb table, and some are missing; sequencing was by immunoSEQ multiplex PCR. The sample consists of about 290,000 clones, around 7.3% of them appearing once. The V call is TRBV7-2, the J call TRBJ2-5, with no clear D. The sequencing input was central memory CD4+ T cells from blood. The TCR was taken from a woman aged 18-29 years in good health. CDR3 bases: TGTGCCAGCAGCAATAAAGAGACCCAGTACTTC. This translates into CASSNKETQYF.